The sequence of this T cell receptor (beta chain) was determined in a study of T-cell memory formation after mild COVID-19 (dated by TCRdb to the early 2020s). Looking at the study overall: TCR sequence clusters from the two donors were largely donor specific. Two young, previously healthy adult volunteers, one female and one male, were included in the cohort. In a couple of donors, T-cell clones that expanded and contracted after mild COVID-19 were tracked by sequencing TCRalpha and TCRbeta repertoires over time. What the study reported, not specific to this receptor: Contracting CD4+ clones turned up mainly in the CM and EM memory subsets, whereas EMRA was where CD8+ clones were enriched. From day 15 to 85, contracting clones showed balanced CD4/CD8 phenotypes, whereas a second wave of clones that expanded from day 15 to 37 leaned towards CD4+. Some responding clones were detected in pre-infection memory, which suggested that pre-existing cross-reactive memory T cells had joined the SARS-CoV-2 response. Whether the second-wave clones peaking on day 37 were SARS-CoV-2 specific was not confirmed. The study covered only two mild cases, and larger cohorts including severe cases with pre-infection samples were considered necessary.

The junction carries 13 bases between V and J, which are trimmed by 0 bases and 4 bases respectively. The germline V gene yields MNHEY for CDR1 and SVGAGI for CDR2. The CDR3 holds 15 amino acids from the cysteine to the phenylalanine. The DNA shown is the 45-base CDR3, in frame from base 1. About this clonotype: This receptor's antigen is unknown. Base qualities are not provided; no much larger clone lies one nucleotide away.

Ficoll-Paque density gradient centrifugation was the method used to isolate PBMCs. Sequenced using an Illumina NovaSeq 6000. Using 5'RACE with constant-segment primers, TCRalpha and TCRbeta cDNA libraries were constructed, with sample barcodes and unique molecular identifiers added in the process. Trizol reagent was used to extract RNA from every sample. Libraries were amplified in two PCR steps, with a second sample barcode and Illumina TruSeq adapters added in the second step. Libraries were sequenced on an Illumina NovaSeq with 2 x 150 bp paired-end reads. The source study handled its data this way. Demultiplexing of reads and collapsing into UMI-guided consensus sequences were performed with migec v1.2.7. With mixcr v2.1.11, UMI consensuses were aligned to TRA and TRB V and J templates and assembled into clonotypes. A clonotype was counted as expanded or contracted only if both edgeR and NoisET called the change significant, with noise models trained on biological replicates. For edgeR calls, a false discovery rate-adjusted p below 0.01 and a log2 fold-change threshold of 1 were applied. As an exploratory analysis of dynamics, PCA with hierarchical clustering was applied to max-normalized trajectories of the 1000 most abundant clonotypes. Separately sequenced CD4+ and CD8+ repertoires were used to assign a CD4 or CD8 phenotype to each responding clone. The raw public reads went through TCRdb reprocessing: fastp at Q25, MiXCR clone calling, in-frame beta chains kept. For every CDR3 protein sequence, its rows merge into one entry that carries the most common genes and DNA. These V and J calls derive from TCRdb rather than the authors' analysis. In this sample the table shows roughly 340,000 distinct CDR3 sequences, approximately 15% of which occur a single time. The top ten hold more than 20% of the sample.

The TCR sequence derives from a man aged 18 to 29 who had mild COVID-19 (a few samples of this study predate the infection). The sample titles of this study are shuffled in the database, so cell type and time point are left out; the donor was told from shared clones. Sequenced: PBMCs or a T cell subset sorted from them (not recorded which). The V and J genes are TRBV6-5 and TRBJ2-7; TRBD1 is a weak D gene call, 6 bases matching. For the CDR3, the sequence is CASSYSDRELYEQYF. In nucleotides, the sequence is TGTGCCAGCAGTTACTCGGACAGAGAGCTTTACGAGCAGTACTTC.